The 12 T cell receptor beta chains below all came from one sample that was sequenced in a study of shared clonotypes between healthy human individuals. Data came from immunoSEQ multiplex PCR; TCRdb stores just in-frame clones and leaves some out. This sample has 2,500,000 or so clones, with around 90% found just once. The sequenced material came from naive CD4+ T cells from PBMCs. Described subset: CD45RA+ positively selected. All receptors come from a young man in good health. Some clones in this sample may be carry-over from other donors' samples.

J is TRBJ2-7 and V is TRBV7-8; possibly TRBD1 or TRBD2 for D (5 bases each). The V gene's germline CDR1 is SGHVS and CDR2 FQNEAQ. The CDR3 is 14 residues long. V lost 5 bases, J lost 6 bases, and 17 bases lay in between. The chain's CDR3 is CASSPTTGLVEQYF. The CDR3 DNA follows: TGTGCCAGCAGCCCGACAACGGGGCTAGTCGAGCAGTACTTC.

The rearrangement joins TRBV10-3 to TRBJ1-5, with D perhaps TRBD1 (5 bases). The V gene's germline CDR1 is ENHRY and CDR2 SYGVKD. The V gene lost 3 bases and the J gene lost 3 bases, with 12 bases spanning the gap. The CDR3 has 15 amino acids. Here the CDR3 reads CAISDAGRVNQPQHF. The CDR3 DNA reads TGTGCCATCAGTGACGCTGGCAGGGTCAATCAGCCCCAGCATTTT.

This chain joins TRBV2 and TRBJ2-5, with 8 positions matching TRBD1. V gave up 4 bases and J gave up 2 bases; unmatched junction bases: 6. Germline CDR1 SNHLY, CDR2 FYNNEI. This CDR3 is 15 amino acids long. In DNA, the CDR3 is TGTGCCAGCAGTGCGGACAGGGCAGGTCAAGAGACCCAGTACTTC. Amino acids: CASSADRAGQETQYF.

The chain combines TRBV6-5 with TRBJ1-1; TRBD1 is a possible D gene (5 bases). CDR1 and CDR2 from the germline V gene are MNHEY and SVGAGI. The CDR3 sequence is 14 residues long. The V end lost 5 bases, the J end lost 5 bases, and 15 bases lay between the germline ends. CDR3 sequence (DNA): TGTGCCAGCAGTACGGGTGGGACGGAAACTGAAGCTTTCTTT. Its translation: CASSTGGTETEAFF.

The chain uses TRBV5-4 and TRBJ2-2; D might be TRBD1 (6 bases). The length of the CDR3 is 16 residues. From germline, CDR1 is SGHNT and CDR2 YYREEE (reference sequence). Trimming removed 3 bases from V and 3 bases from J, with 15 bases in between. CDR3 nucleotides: TGTGCCAGCAGCTGGAAACAACAGGGCCACACCGGGGAGCTGTTTTTT. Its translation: CASSWKQQGHTGELFF.

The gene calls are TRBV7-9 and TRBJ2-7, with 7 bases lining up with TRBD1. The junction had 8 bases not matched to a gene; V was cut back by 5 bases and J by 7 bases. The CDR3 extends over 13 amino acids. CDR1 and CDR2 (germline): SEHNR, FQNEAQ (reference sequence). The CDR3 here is CASSATGMEEQYF. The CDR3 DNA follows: TGTGCCAGCAGCGCGACAGGGATGGAAGAGCAGTACTTC. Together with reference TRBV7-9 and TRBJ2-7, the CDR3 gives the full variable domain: DTGVSQNPRHKITKRGQNVTFRCDPISEHNRLYWYRQTLGQGPEFLTYFQNEAQLEKSRLLSDRFSAERPKGSFSTLEIQRTEQGDSAMYLCASSATGMEEQYFGPGTRLTVT.

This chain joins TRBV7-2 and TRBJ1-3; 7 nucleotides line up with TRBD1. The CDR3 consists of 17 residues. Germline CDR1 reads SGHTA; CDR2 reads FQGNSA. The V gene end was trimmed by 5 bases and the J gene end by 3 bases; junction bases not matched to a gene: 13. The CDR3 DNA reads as TGTGCCAGCAGCCACCGAAGGGACAGAAACCTTGGAAACACCATATATTTT. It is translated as CASSHRRDRNLGNTIYF.

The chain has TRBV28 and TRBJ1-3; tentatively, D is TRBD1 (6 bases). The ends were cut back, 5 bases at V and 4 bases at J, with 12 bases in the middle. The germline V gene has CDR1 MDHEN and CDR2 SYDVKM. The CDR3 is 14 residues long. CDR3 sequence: CASSIGTPGNTIYF. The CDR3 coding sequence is TGTGCCAGCAGTATTGGGACACCGGGAAACACCATATATTTT.

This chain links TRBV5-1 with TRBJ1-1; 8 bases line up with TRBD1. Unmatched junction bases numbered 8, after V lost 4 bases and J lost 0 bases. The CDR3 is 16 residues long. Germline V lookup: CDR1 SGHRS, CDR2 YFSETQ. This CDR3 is CASSEGQGYMNTEAFF. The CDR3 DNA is TGCGCCAGCAGCGAAGGACAGGGCTACATGAACACTGAAGCTTTCTTT.

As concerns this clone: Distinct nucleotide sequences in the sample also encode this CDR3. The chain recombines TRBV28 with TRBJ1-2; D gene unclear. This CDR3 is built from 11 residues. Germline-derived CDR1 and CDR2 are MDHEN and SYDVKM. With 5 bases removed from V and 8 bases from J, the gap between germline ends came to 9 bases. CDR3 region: CASSNDSGYTF. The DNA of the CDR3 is TGTGCCAGCAGTAATGATTCAGGCTACACCTTC.

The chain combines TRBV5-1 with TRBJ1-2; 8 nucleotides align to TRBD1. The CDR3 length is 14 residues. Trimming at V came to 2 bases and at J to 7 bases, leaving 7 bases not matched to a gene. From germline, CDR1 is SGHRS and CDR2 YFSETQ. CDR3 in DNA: TGCGCCAGCAGCTTACGACAGGGGTGGGGTGGCTACACCTTC. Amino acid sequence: CASSLRQGWGGYTF.

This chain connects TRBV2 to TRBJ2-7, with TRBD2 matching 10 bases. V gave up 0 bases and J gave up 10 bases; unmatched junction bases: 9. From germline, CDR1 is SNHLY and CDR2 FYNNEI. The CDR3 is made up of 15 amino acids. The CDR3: CASSEALGLAVPQYF. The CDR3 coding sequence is TGTGCCAGCAGTGAAGCGCTTGGACTAGCGGTGCCTCAGTACTTC.